This T cell receptor beta chain stems from a study of T-cell memory formation after mild COVID-19. The wider study: The two donors had largely donor-specific TCR clusters. Overall study results and limits: Clones contracting over day 15 to 85 were CD4/CD8 balanced, with later expanders leaning CD4+. Clones which contracted sat mainly in CM and EM if CD4+, and in EMRA if CD8+.

This clonotype was seen only a few times. Its antigen is still unknown. TCRdb passed the 5' RACE reads through MiXCR, listing each CDR3 protein once. Of roughly 150,000 distinct CDR3 sequences in the sample, around 15% are singletons; the top ten hold 13% to 15%. In germline, CDR1 is SNHLY, CDR2 FYNNEI. V lost 4 bases, J lost 3 bases, and 11 bases stayed unmatched. The CDR3 extends over 16 amino acids. The clonotype originates from an adult woman who had mild COVID-19 (a few samples of this study predate the infection). Cell type and time point are not known. The sample taken for sequencing was PBMCs or a T cell subset sorted from them (not recorded which). The chain employs TRBV2 and TRBJ2-5; 7 bases agree with TRBD1. The DNA of the CDR3 is TGTGCCAGCAGTGCCCCCGAAGACAGGGTTGAAGAGACCCAGTACTTC. This translates into CASSAPEDRVEETQYF.